This record looks at one TCR beta chain sequence and its context. Treatment denoted: around 19 received Ad26.COV2.S at low or high dose, single or two shots; about 5 received placebo; per-sample allocation not given. Collection of the samples took place on day 63 after the first injection of vaccine or placebo. In Boston, an adult donor aged 18-55 years took part. The sample comes from a study of Ad26.COV2.S vaccination and SARS-CoV-2 variants. Study-level information: Donor joined the COV1001 Ad26.COV2.S trial arm. Intramuscularly, Ad26.COV2.S was given either once or twice, 56 days apart.

V was pared by 5 bases and J by 0 bases, with 2 bases of the junction left unmatched. CDR3 size: 14 residues. Germline lookup yields CDR1 SNHLY and CDR2 FYNNEI. Repertoires were generated with immunoSEQ multiplex PCR, while TCRdb's copy carries only in-frame clones and drops some. This table has around 450,000 clones, approximately 88% appearing once. The chain couples TRBV2 to TRBJ2-3; 7 nucleotides align to TRBD1. Sequenced here: peripheral blood, sampled in a trial of Ad26.COV2.S vaccine versus placebo. The sequence derives from a person aged 18-65 years who received the Ad26.COV2.S COVID-19 vaccine or a placebo. The CDR3 sequence: CASSSDRSTDTQYF. The CDR3 bases are TGTGCCAGCAGTTCGGACAGGAGCACAGATACGCAGTATTTT.